Each of the 13 T cell receptor beta chains below was sequenced from the same sample in a study of blood T cell repertoires in COVID-19. The repertoire was sequenced with immunoSEQ multiplex PCR; TCRdb's copy has only in-frame clones and lacks some. The data show about 73,000 clones, less than 85% seen once. The sample taken for sequencing was peripheral blood. The receptors here all came from a man aged 55 to 69 with acute or convalescent COVID-19.

The chain combines TRBV10-2 with TRBJ2-3, with TRBD2 matching 16 bases. In germline, CDR1 is WSHSY, CDR2 SAAADI. V trimming: 3 bases; J trimming: 3 bases; junction bases outside the gene matches: 9. This CDR3 has 19 amino acids. The CDR3 sequence: CASSENGGTSGGGTDTQYF. The CDR3, as DNA: TGCGCCAGCAGTGAAAATGGCGGGACTAGCGGGGGGGGGACAGATACGCAGTATTTT.

This clone was seen only once. The sample carries other DNA sequences with the same CDR3. The genes are TRBV5-1 and TRBJ1-2; D gene unclear. CDR3 length equals 14 residues. The V gene lost 0 bases and the J gene lost 0 bases, with 6 bases spanning the gap. Germline assignment: CDR1 SGHRS and CDR2 YFSETQ. The CDR3 sequence: CASSLGTANYGYTF. CDR3 in DNA: TGCGCCAGCAGCTTGGGAACAGCTAACTATGGCTACACCTTC.

This chain connects TRBV7-2 to TRBJ1-5; 9 bases map to TRBD1. The CDR3 spans 14 residues. Germline CDR1 and CDR2: SGHTA and FQGNSA. V gave up 5 bases and J gave up 9 bases; unmatched junction bases: 8. CDR3 DNA sequence: TGTGCCAGCAGCCCAGGACAGGGGACAAGGCCCCAGCATTTT. Its protein is CASSPGQGTRPQHF.

This chain connects TRBV11-3 to TRBJ2-1; D gene ambiguous. V shed 0 bases and J shed 6 bases, with 6 bases lying between them. CDR3 length equals 13 residues. CDR1 is SGHNT, CDR2 YENEEA, per germline. This CDR3 is CASSLDQFNEQFF. The CDR3, as DNA: TGTGCCAGCAGCTTAGATCAGTTCAATGAGCAGTTCTTC. Complete variable domain (other parts from reference TRBV11-3 and TRBJ2-1): EAGVVQSPRYKIIEKKQPVAFWCNPISGHNTLYWYLQNLGQGPELLIRYENEEAVDDSQLPKDRFSAERLKGVDSTLKIQPAELGDSAVYLCASSLDQFNEQFFGPGTRLTVL.

This clone was counted a few times. This sequence joins TRBV24-1 and TRBJ1-1, with a tentative D call TRBD1 (5 bases). The CDR3 is made up of 11 amino acids. From germline, CDR1 is KGHDR and CDR2 SFDVKD. V was clipped by 6 bases and J by 10 bases, with 11 bases between them. The CDR3 sequence: CATSKVGGAFF. The CDR3 coding sequence is TGTGCCACCAGTAAGGTGGGGGGAGCTTTCTTT.

The rearrangement joins TRBV5-4 to TRBJ2-5; D unclear. Germline values: CDR1 SGHNT, CDR2 YYREEE (reference sequence). The CDR3 covers 13 residues. Trimming cost V 3 bases and J 3 bases, with 9 bases left between them. CDR3 nucleotide sequence: TGTGCCAGCAGCTCCGACTCAGAAGAGACCCAGTACTTC. Translated, it gives CASSSDSEETQYF.

V is TRBV7-9 and J is TRBJ2-1; 12 positions match TRBD1. The CDR3 sequence is 15 residues long. Germline CDR1 reads SEHNR; CDR2 reads FQNEAQ (reference sequence). J gave up 9 bases and V 3 bases, and 6 bases lay outside the gene matches. CDR3 nucleotides: TGTGCCAGCAGCTTCGGGACAGGGGGCTTTAGTGAGCAGTTCTTC. It yields the protein CASSFGTGGFSEQFF.

The chain has TRBV11-2 and TRBJ2-5, with D hard to call. Trimming cost V 0 bases and J 1 base, with 9 bases left between them. Germline CDR1 and CDR2: SGHAT and FQNNGV. The CDR3 spans 15 residues. Here the CDR3 reads CASSLDLAVQETQYF. CDR3 coding DNA: TGTGCCAGCAGCTTAGATCTTGCGGTCCAAGAGACCCAGTACTTC.

The chain is built from TRBV15 and TRBJ1-6; TRBD1 aligns across 9 bases. The V segment lost 3 bases and the J segment 8 bases; nucleotides outside the gene matches: 2. The CDR3 loop spans 14 amino acids. Germline CDR1 is LNHNV and CDR2 is YYDKDF (reference sequence). CDR3 DNA: TGTGCCACCAGCAGCTGGACAGGGGATTCACCCCTCCACTTT. This codes for CATSSWTGDSPLHF.

Remarks on this clone: One end of the junction varies from germline; a read error may be responsible. V gene TRBV28 combines with J gene TRBJ2-7; 7 bases agree with TRBD1. The germline CDR1 and CDR2 sequences are MDHEN and SYDVKM. This CDR3 spans 13 amino acids. In DNA, the CDR3 is TGTGCCAGCAGTAGGCAGGGGGTCTCACGGCCGAACTTC. The encoded protein is CASSRQGVSRPNF.

J is TRBJ2-7 and V is TRBV9, with D perhaps matching TRBD1 (5 bases). V was clipped by 3 bases and J by 4 bases, with 5 bases between them. From germline, CDR1 is SGDLS and CDR2 YYNGEE. This CDR3 region has 11 residues. CDR3 residues: CASSEGYEQYF. CDR3 sequence (DNA): TGTGCCAGCAGCGAGGGGTACGAGCAGTACTTC.

This chain links TRBV7-3 with TRBJ1-1; 9 bases agree with TRBD1. CDR3 length: 13 amino acids. Germline V gene data show CDR1 as SGHTA and CDR2 as FQGTGA. Losses at the gene ends were 5 bases for V and 7 bases for J; bases not matched to a gene: 5. CDR3 region: CASSTGGRGEAFF. As DNA, the CDR3 is TGTGCCAGCAGCACAGGGGGCCGGGGTGAAGCTTTCTTT. The whole variable domain, filled in from reference TRBV7-3 and TRBJ1-1, reads GAGVSQTPSNKVTEKGKYVELRCDPISGHTALYWYRQSLGQGPEFLIYFQGTGAADDSGLPNDRFFAVRPEGSVSTLKIQRTERGDSAVYLCASSTGGRGEAFFGQGTRLTVV.

The chain combines TRBV2 with TRBJ2-1; tentative D call: TRBD2 (6 bases). The germline V and J ends were trimmed by 6 bases and 9 bases, with 15 bases remaining between them. This CDR3 spans 13 amino acids. In germline, CDR1 is SNHLY, CDR2 FYNNEI. CDR3 in DNA: TGTGCCAGCAGAGTCGGGAGCGGCAGTGAGCAGTTCTTC. Translation gives CASRVGSGSEQFF.